This T cell receptor (beta chain) was recovered during a study of OX40 agonist ivuxolimab in advanced cancers. Whole-study results and caveats: At 0.1 to 3.0 mg/kg and by week 6, CD4+ and CD8+ T cells in the blood had expanded clonally. Individuals who were partial responders at 0.1-3.0 mg/kg had clonal expansion that ranked among the lowest.

As concerns this clone: The antigen remains unidentified.

Looked up from germline, CDR1 is KGHSH and CDR2 is LQKENI. This CDR3 has 11 residues. V lost 5 bases, J lost 5 bases, and 6 bases lay in between. Data came from immunoSEQ multiplex PCR; TCRdb stores just in-frame clones and leaves some out. The table has under 70,000 clones, more than 80% seen once. This TCR came from an adult with an advanced solid tumor such as melanoma, head and neck, liver or kidney cancer. The chain has TRBV18 and TRBJ1-1; D is uncertain. Sequencing used CD4+ or CD8+ T cells sorted from blood, obtained in a trial of the OX40 agonist ivuxolimab. The CDR3 bases are TGTGCCAGCTCAGGGGTTACTGAAGCTTTCTTT. Its translation: CASSGVTEAFF.